This paragraph covers one T cell receptor (beta chain) sequence. What it binds is not known. CDR3 length: 14 residues. Germline V lookup: CDR1 LGHNT, CDR2 FRNRAP. V was trimmed by 2 bases and J by 1 base, leaving 6 bases between them. Assay used: immunoSEQ multiplex PCR; TCRdb lists only in-frame clones, some missing. The sample yields 75,000 to 95,000 clones, more than 80% seen once. The sample belongs to a study of PD-1 blockade in classical Hodgkin lymphoma. Points from the study as a whole: Complete responders' diversity at baseline resembled that of newly diagnosed patients.

The time point is: cycle 4 day 1 (C4D1), after more than five weeks of nivolumab. Following autologous stem cell transplantation, relapse occurred in every patient, and exposure to brentuximab vedotin varied. Sequencing used peripheral blood mononuclear cells (PBMCs), obtained before the fourth cycle of nivolumab. The receptor was derived from a human donor with classical Hodgkin lymphoma. This rearrangement joins TRBV12-5 to TRBJ2-1; the D call may be TRBD1 or TRBD2 (5 bases each). In nucleotides, the CDR3 is TGTGCTAGTGGTTTGTGGGGGTCCTACAATGAGCAGTTCTTC. It yields the protein CASGLWGSYNEQFF.